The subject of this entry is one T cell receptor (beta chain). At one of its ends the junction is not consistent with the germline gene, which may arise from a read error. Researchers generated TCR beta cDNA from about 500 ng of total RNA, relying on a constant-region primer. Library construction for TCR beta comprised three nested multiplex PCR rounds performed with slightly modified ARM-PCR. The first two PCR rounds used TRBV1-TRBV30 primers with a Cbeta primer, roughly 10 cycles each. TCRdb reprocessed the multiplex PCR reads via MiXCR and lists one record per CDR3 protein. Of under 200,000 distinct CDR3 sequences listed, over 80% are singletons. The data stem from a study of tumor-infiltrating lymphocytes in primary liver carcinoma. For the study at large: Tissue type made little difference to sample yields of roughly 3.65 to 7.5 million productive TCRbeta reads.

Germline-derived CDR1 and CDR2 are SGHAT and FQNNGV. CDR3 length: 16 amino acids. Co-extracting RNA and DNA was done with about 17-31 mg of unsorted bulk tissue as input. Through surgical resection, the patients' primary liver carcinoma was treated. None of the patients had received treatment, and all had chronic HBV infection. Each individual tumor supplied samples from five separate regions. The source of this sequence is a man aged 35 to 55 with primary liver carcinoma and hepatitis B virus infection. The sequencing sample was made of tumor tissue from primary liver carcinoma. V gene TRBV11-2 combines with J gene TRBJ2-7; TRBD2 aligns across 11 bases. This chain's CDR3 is CASSLAPSGGSYEQYF. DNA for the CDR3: TGTGCCAGCAGCTTAGCCCCTAGCGGGGGGAGCTACGAACAGTACTTC.